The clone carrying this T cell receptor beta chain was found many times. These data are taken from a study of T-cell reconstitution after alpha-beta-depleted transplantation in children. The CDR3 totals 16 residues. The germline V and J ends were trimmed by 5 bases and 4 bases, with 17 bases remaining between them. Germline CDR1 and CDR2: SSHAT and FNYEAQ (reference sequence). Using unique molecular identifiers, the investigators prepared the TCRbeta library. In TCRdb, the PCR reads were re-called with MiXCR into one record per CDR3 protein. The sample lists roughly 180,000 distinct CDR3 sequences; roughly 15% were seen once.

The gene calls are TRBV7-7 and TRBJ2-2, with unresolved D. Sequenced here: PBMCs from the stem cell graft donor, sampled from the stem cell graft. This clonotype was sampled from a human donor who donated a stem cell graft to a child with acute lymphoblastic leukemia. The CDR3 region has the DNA TGTGCCAGCAGCCTCCGGCTGGGATTGGGCACCGGGGAGCTGTTTTTT. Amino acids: CASSLRLGLGTGELFF.